These 29 T cell receptor beta chains share one sample of origin, sequenced in a study of early stage breast cancer tumors. Assay: immunoSEQ multiplex PCR; the TCRdb copy retains only in-frame clones and omits some. The sample lists just over 70,000 clones, 70% to 85% occurring once. The sequenced sample was blood. These receptor sequences come from a person in their sixties or seventies with breast cancer.

The CDR3, as DNA: TGTGCCAGCAGCCTACAGGGGGCGCGAGGCTATGGCTACACCTTC. It is translated as CASSLQGARGYGYTF. This chain links TRBV27 with TRBJ1-2; 9 bases fit TRBD1. V gave up 6 bases and J gave up 4 bases; unmatched junction bases: 9. CDR1 and CDR2 from the germline V gene are MNHEY and SMNVEV (reference sequence). CDR3 size: 15 residues.

The chain joins TRBV29-1 to TRBJ2-5; tentative D call: TRBD2 (6 bases). Germline values: CDR1 SQVTM, CDR2 ANQGSEA. The CDR3 extends over 13 amino acids. Trimming took off 0 bases at V and 1 base at J, with 6 bases between the two ends. Written as DNA, the CDR3 is TGCAGCGTTGAAGAGGGAGGCCAAGAGACCCAGTACTTC. As protein: CSVEEGGQETQYF.

This chain connects TRBV12-5 to TRBJ1-1; D is ambiguous. CDR1 is LGHNT, CDR2 FRNRAP, per germline. The V end lost 0 bases, the J end lost 2 bases, and 13 bases lay between the germline ends. The CDR3 covers 16 residues. The CDR3 is CASGLVLGAVNTEAFF. The CDR3 DNA follows: TGTGCTAGTGGTTTGGTACTAGGAGCAGTTAACACTGAAGCTTTCTTT.

Here the CDR3 reads CASSQGTSEFF. CDR3 coding DNA: TGTGCCAGCAGCCAAGGGACTAGTGAGTTCTTC. This sequence joins TRBV4-2 and TRBJ2-1; 7 bases line up with TRBD2. This CDR3 has 11 residues. The V gene end was trimmed by 1 base and the J gene end by 14 bases; junction bases not matched to a gene: 2. The germline V gene encodes CDR1 LGHNA and CDR2 YNFKEQ.

The J gene is TRBJ1-6, the V gene TRBV28; D is unclear. The V gene lost 10 bases and the J gene lost 6 bases, with 13 bases spanning the gap. This CDR3 region has 13 residues. Looked up from germline, CDR1 is MDHEN and CDR2 is SYDVKM. The CDR3 nucleotides are TGTGCCACCACGGGAGGAAGTAATTCACCCCTCCACTTT. Its protein is CATTGGSNSPLHF. The full variable domain, in which reference TRBV28 and TRBJ1-6 provide the parts outside the CDR3, is DVKVTQSSRYLVKRTGEKVFLECVQDMDHENMFWYRQDPGLGLRLIYFSYDVKMKEKGDIPEGYSVSREKKERFSLILESASTNQTSMYLCATTGGSNSPLHFGNGTRLTVT.

J is TRBJ2-7 and V is TRBV4-2, with TRBD2 identical over 7 bases. Germline values: CDR1 LGHNA, CDR2 YNFKEQ. CDR3 length: 17 amino acids. The V gene end was trimmed by 2 bases and the J gene end by 2 bases; junction bases not matched to a gene: 12. CDR3 nucleotide sequence: TGTGCCAGCAGCCAATTGGAGGTAGCGGGCCGCCCCTACGAGCAGTACTTC. Its translation is CASSQLEVAGRPYEQYF.

V gene TRBV10-3 combines with J gene TRBJ1-2, with TRBD1 identical over 11 bases. V lost 4 bases, J lost 6 bases, and 7 bases stayed unmatched. Germline loops: CDR1 ENHRY, CDR2 SYGVKD. This CDR3 has 15 amino acids. In DNA, the CDR3 is TGTGCCATCAGTGGACCGGGACAGGGGGACGATGGCTACACCTTC. Amino acid sequence: CAISGPGQGDDGYTF.

The chain uses TRBV9 and TRBJ1-6; D gene ambiguous. Trimming stripped 2 bases from V and 10 bases from J, with 10 bases between. The V gene's germline CDR1 is SGDLS and CDR2 YYNGEE. This CDR3 region has 13 residues. The CDR3, as DNA: TGTGCCAGCAGCGTGGACCAGAGGTCACCCCTCCACTTT. Its translation is CASSVDQRSPLHF.

V is TRBV5-1 and J is TRBJ2-4; tentatively, D is TRBD2 (7 bases). The CDR3 runs to 15 residues. Germline V CDR1 and CDR2: SGHRS, YFSETQ. V lost 0 bases to trimming and J lost 9 bases, with 16 bases between them. The CDR3 DNA is TGCGCCAGCAGCTTGGGGGGGGGCGCCCCTGGCATTCAGTACTTC. This gives the protein CASSLGGGAPGIQYF.

The chain has TRBV29-1 and TRBJ2-5, with D possibly matching TRBD2 (6 bases). V lost 7 bases and J lost 9, with 18 bases in between. CDR3 size: 12 residues. The germline gives CDR1 SQVTM, CDR2 ANQGSEA. The CDR3 here is CSARASEAAQYF. In nucleotides, the CDR3 is TGCAGCGCCCGCGCTAGCGAAGCGGCCCAGTACTTC.

The chain carries TRBV9 and TRBJ1-1; D unresolved. The CDR3 runs to 14 residues. The germline gives CDR1 SGDLS, CDR2 YYNGEE. Trimming removed 3 bases at V and 10 bases at J, with 19 bases between. CDR3 protein: CASSEYRRGGRAFF. CDR3 nucleotides: TGTGCCAGCAGCGAATACAGACGGGGTGGAAGAGCTTTCTTT.

In this sample, this clone turned up a few times. The chain joins TRBV28 to TRBJ2-1; 7 nucleotides line up with TRBD1. The CDR3 extends over 13 amino acids. V gave up 6 bases and J gave up 8 bases; unmatched junction bases: 7. Germline loops: CDR1 MDHEN, CDR2 SYDVKM. The DNA for the CDR3 is TGTGCCAGCAGCCAAGGGGGCATGGATGAGCAGTTCTTC. It specifies CASSQGGMDEQFF.

This clone showed up just once. CDR3 DNA: TGCAGCGCTTCAGGGGGCGCCCGGGGTTACGAGCAGTACTTC. Protein product: CSASGGARGYEQYF. V usage is TRBV29-1 and J usage is TRBJ2-7; TRBD1 agrees at 8 bases. CDR1 is SQVTM and CDR2 is ANQGSEA in the germline V gene. Losses at the gene ends were 7 bases for V and 4 bases for J; bases not matched to a gene: 12. The CDR3 consists of 14 residues.

This clone was seen only a few times. The CDR3 nucleotides read TGTGCCAGCAGTGAATTGGGTATTACAAGCAATCAGCCCCAGCATTTT. The encoded protein is CASSELGITSNQPQHF. The chain is built from TRBV2 and TRBJ1-5; D gene uncertain. Germline V gene data show CDR1 as SNHLY and CDR2 as FYNNEI. Trimming took 2 bases from V and 1 from J, leaving 12 bases between them. This CDR3 is built from 16 residues.

The DNA for the CDR3 is TGTGCCAGCAGTGCGAGTCAAGGGGTAAATGAGCAGTTCTTC. Protein sequence: CASSASQGVNEQFF. The rearrangement uses TRBV2 and TRBJ2-1, with a weak D call TRBD1 (5 bases). Deletions cut 4 bases from V and 7 bases from J, with 14 bases between. This CDR3 region has 14 residues. From germline, CDR1 is SNHLY and CDR2 FYNNEI.

The chain joins TRBV7-2 to TRBJ2-1; maybe TRBD1 (5 bases). Germline loops: CDR1 SGHTA, CDR2 FQGNSA. CDR3 size: 15 residues. Between the trimmed V and J ends, which lost 2 bases and 5 bases, there was a span of 13 bases. The CDR3 spells CASSLNRAGNNEQFF. DNA for the CDR3: TGTGCCAGCAGCTTAAATAGGGCAGGGAACAATGAGCAGTTCTTC.

This clone showed up just a few times. The rearrangement uses TRBV7-9 and TRBJ2-2; 12 nucleotides align to TRBD2. This CDR3 comprises 15 residues. The germline V gene has CDR1 SEHNR and CDR2 FQNEAQ (reference sequence). With 7 bases clipped from V and 4 bases from J, the junction kept 4 bases outside the gene matches. In DNA form, the CDR3 reads TGTGCCAGCAAGGGACTAGCGGGTTTCACCGGGGAGCTGTTTTTT. It encodes CASKGLAGFTGELFF. The full variable domain, in which reference TRBV7-9 and TRBJ2-2 provide the parts outside the CDR3, is DTGVSQNPRHKITKRGQNVTFRCDPISEHNRLYWYRQTLGQGPEFLTYFQNEAQLEKSRLLSDRFSAERPKGSFSTLEIQRTEQGDSAMYLCASKGLAGFTGELFFGEGSRLTVL.

V usage is TRBV7-2 and J usage is TRBJ1-4, with D uncertain. This CDR3 has 13 amino acids. The V end was cut by 1 base, the J end by 8 bases, with 8 bases between. Germline V gene lookup returns CDR1 SGHTA and CDR2 FQGNSA. CDR3 sequence: CASSLDYQEKLFF. CDR3 in DNA: TGTGCCAGCAGCTTAGACTATCAGGAAAAACTGTTTTTT.

The rearrangement links TRBV28 to TRBJ1-4; D gene unclear. Per germline, CDR1 MDHEN and CDR2 SYDVKM. The V and J ends lost 6 bases and 8 bases respectively, with 10 bases between them. The CDR3 loop spans 12 amino acids. CDR3 bases: TGTGCCAGCAGGTGGGGTAGGGAAAAACTGTTTTTT. Translated: CASRWGREKLFF.

V gene TRBV7-2 combines with J gene TRBJ2-7; D may be TRBD1 (6 bases). The germline V gene has CDR1 SGHTA and CDR2 FQGNSA. V was clipped by 3 bases and J by 2 bases, with 11 bases between them. This CDR3 is built from 14 residues. The CDR3 sequence: CASSFRTATYEQYF. The CDR3 DNA follows: TGTGCCAGCAGCTTTCGGACAGCCACCTACGAGCAGTACTTC.

This clone was seen a few times. The V gene is TRBV28, the J gene TRBJ1-1; D gene uncertain. The CDR3 runs 13 residues. Trimming took off 2 bases at V and 3 bases at J, with 7 bases between the two ends. Germline CDR1 MDHEN, CDR2 SYDVKM. CDR3 loop: CASSLVIDTEAFF. The CDR3 DNA is TGTGCCAGCAGTTTAGTGATCGACACTGAAGCTTTCTTT. Combining the CDR3 with reference TRBV28 and TRBJ1-1 gives the whole variable domain DVKVTQSSRYLVKRTGEKVFLECVQDMDHENMFWYRQDPGLGLRLIYFSYDVKMKEKGDIPEGYSVSREKKERFSLILESASTNQTSMYLCASSLVIDTEAFFGQGTRLTVV.

This chain joins TRBV19 and TRBJ1-2; 7 nucleotides line up with TRBD1. The length of the CDR3 is 13 residues. Per germline, CDR1 LNHDA and CDR2 SQIVND (reference sequence). J gave up 6 bases and V 9 bases, and 10 bases lay outside the gene matches. Written as DNA, the CDR3 is TGTGCCAGCAGGACGACAGGGCAAGATGGCTACACCTTC. It translates to CASRTTGQDGYTF. The whole variable domain, remainder taken from reference TRBV19 and TRBJ1-2, is DGGITQSPKYLFRKEGQNVTLSCEQNLNHDAMYWYRQDPGQGLRLIYYSQIVNDFQKGDIAEGYSVSREKKESFPLTVTSAQKNPTAFYLCASRTTGQDGYTFGSGTRLTVV.

In this sample, this clone turned up once. The chain joins TRBV28 to TRBJ2-1; 12 bases align to TRBD2. Trimming removed 3 bases from V and 10 bases from J; junction bases left unmatched: 4. The germline CDR1 and CDR2 sequences are MDHEN and SYDVKM. This CDR3 region has 14 residues. CDR3 bases: TGTGCCAGCAGTTTCTCCACTAGCGGGAGGGAGCAGTTCTTC. It specifies CASSFSTSGREQFF.

In its sample, this clone was seen a few times. The V call is TRBV4-1, the J call TRBJ2-7, with 10 bases matching TRBD1. The CDR3 sequence is 15 residues long. Germline assignment: CDR1 MGHRA and CDR2 YSYEKL. J was trimmed by 4 bases and V by 3 bases; bases with no gene match: 6. The CDR3 bases are TGCGCCAGCAGCCACGCGGGACAGGGGCTTTACGAGCAGTACTTC. This sequence encodes CASSHAGQGLYEQYF.

This chain links TRBV28 with TRBJ1-3; D might be TRBD1 (6 bases). The CDR3 sequence is 16 residues long. Germline V gives CDR1 MDHEN, CDR2 SYDVKM. V lost 2 bases and J lost 1, with 12 bases in between. DNA for the CDR3: TGTGCCAGCAGTTTAAAAGGACAGCTATCTGGAAACACCATATATTTT. Residues: CASSLKGQLSGNTIYF.

This clone has a handful of counts. This chain links TRBV5-1 with TRBJ1-2; no definite D call. Trimming took off 1 base at V and 6 bases at J, with 10 bases between the two ends. CDR3 length: 13 residues. The germline V gene has CDR1 SGHRS and CDR2 YFSETQ. The CDR3 here is CASSLPTEDGYTF. The CDR3 region has the DNA TGCGCCAGCAGCTTGCCTACAGAAGATGGCTACACCTTC.

This chain joins TRBV19 and TRBJ2-1; 10 bases line up with TRBD2. Trimming took 4 bases from V and 3 from J; bases not matched to a gene: 9. Germline loops: CDR1 LNHDA, CDR2 SQIVND (reference sequence). The CDR3 covers 17 residues. The CDR3 region is CASSTRASGRIYNEQFF. CDR3 DNA: TGTGCCAGTAGTACACGGGCTAGCGGGAGAATCTACAATGAGCAGTTCTTC.

The CDR3 reads CARKESGELFF. The CDR3, as DNA: TGTGCCAGAAAGGAGTCCGGGGAGCTGTTTTTT. The chain links TRBV6-5 to TRBJ2-2; D is unclear. CDR1 is MNHEY and CDR2 is SVGAGI in the germline V gene. Trimming stripped 9 bases from V and 6 bases from J, with 8 bases between. CDR3 size: 11 residues.

This clone has a handful of counts. The gene calls are TRBV7-2 and TRBJ1-3; 9 positions match TRBD1. V was clipped by 5 bases and J by 4 bases; unmatched bases: 9. This CDR3 region has 16 residues. Germline CDR1 reads SGHTA; CDR2 reads FQGNSA. This chain's CDR3 is CASSAAQGARGNTIYF. Here the CDR3 DNA reads TGTGCCAGCAGCGCCGCACAGGGGGCGCGAGGAAACACCATATATTTT.